A selection of T cell receptor beta chains follows, all from one sample in a study of blood T cell repertoires in COVID-19. Method: immunoSEQ multiplex PCR; TCRdb's copy keeps in-frame clones and lacks some. This sample carries approximately 88,000 clones, more than 70% of them seen once, and the ten largest clones take roughly 15%. Sequenced: peripheral blood. The receptors originated from a woman between 65 and 79 years old with acute or convalescent COVID-19. Both conserved end residues are part of each CDR3. The D gene is left open where the match is weak. Clone size is given for some rows only: seen once, a few or many times, or a class if the clone is expanded.

d_call j_call cdr3_length v_call clone_size cdr3_aa cdr3_nt
NA TRBJ1-5 13 TRBV6-6 NA CASSWQGNQPQHF TGTGCCAGCAGTTGGCAGGGGAATCAGCCCCAGCATTTT
NA TRBJ1-1 14 TRBV11-2 NA CASSLVLGDSEAFF TGTGCCAGCAGCTTAGTTCTGGGGGACTCTGAAGCTTTCTTT
NA TRBJ2-3 13 TRBV7-2 NA CASSLQFTDTQYF TGTGCCAGCAGCTTACAGTTCACAGATACGCAGTATTTT
TRBD2 TRBJ2-3 12 TRBV11-2 NA CASSSSGDTQYF TGTGCCAGCAGCTCTAGCGGAGATACGCAGTATTTT
TRBD1 TRBJ2-2 17 TRBV9 NA CASSVWVGTENTGELFF TGTGCCAGCAGCGTATGGGTCGGGACAGAGAACACCGGGGAGCTGTTTTTT
NA TRBJ1-5 15 TRBV10-3 NA CAVQEGLESNQPQHF TGTGCCGTGCAAGAGGGCCTAGAAAGCAATCAGCCCCAGCATTTT
NA TRBJ1-4 16 TRBV11-2 NA CASSSGVGTLSEKLFF TGTGCCAGCAGCTCTGGAGTCGGAACCTTAAGTGAAAAACTGTTTTTT
NA TRBJ1-2 15 TRBV18 NA CASSPLGPPNYGYTF TGTGCCAGCTCACCATTGGGGCCCCCTAACTATGGCTACACCTTC
TRBD2 TRBJ2-5 14 TRBV20-1 NA CSASGGGARETQYF TGCAGTGCTAGTGGCGGGGGGGCCAGGGAGACCCAGTACTTC
TRBD2 TRBJ2-1 14 TRBV30 once CAWSVNGGGNEQFF TGTGCCTGGAGTGTAAACGGGGGGGGCAATGAGCAGTTCTTC
NA TRBJ2-6 17 TRBV19 NA CASSIGDGFSGANVLTF TGTGCCAGTAGTATCGGAGACGGATTCTCTGGGGCCAACGTCCTGACTTTC
NA TRBJ1-1 14 TRBV19 NA CASSIGGPFTEAFF TGTGCCAGTAGTATCGGGGGGCCGTTTACTGAAGCTTTCTTT
TRBD1 TRBJ1-5 16 TRBV5-1 few CASSLIRTGGSQPQHF TGCGCCAGCAGCTTGATCCGCACAGGGGGCTCTCAGCCCCAGCATTTT
TRBD1 TRBJ1-4 16 TRBV27 NA CASRDRGLLGNEKLFF TGTGCCAGCAGGGACAGGGGATTATTGGGTAATGAAAAACTGTTTTTT
TRBD2 TRBJ2-5 17 TRBV4-1 NA CASSQDLSGGNQETQYF TGCGCCAGCAGCCAAGACCTTAGCGGGGGGAACCAAGAGACCCAGTACTTC
TRBD1 TRBJ1-2 13 TRBV19 few CASSFQGAGGYTF TGTGCCAGTAGTTTCCAGGGGGCAGGTGGCTACACCTTC
TRBD1 TRBJ1-6 15 TRBV7-2 NA CASSLGPDRGSPLHF TGTGCCAGCAGCTTAGGTCCAGACAGGGGATCACCCCTCCACTTT
TRBD2 TRBJ2-1 18 TRBV3-1/TRBV3-2 once CASSRRLTGTRTDNEQFF TGTGCCAGCAGCCGCCGCCTAACCGGGACTAGGACTGACAATGAGCAGTTCTTC
TRBD1 TRBJ2-5 15 TRBV29-1 few CSVEGRTGMIETQYF TGCAGCGTTGAAGGCCGGACAGGGATGATAGAGACCCAGTACTTC
TRBD1 TRBJ1-2 14 TRBV28 NA CASSINRGSYGYTF TGTGCCAGCAGCATAAACAGGGGCTCCTATGGCTACACCTTC
NA TRBJ1-2 12 TRBV6-1 few CASSELSYGYTF TGTGCCAGCAGTGAGCTAAGCTATGGCTACACCTTC
TRBD1 TRBJ1-1 12 TRBV12-3/TRBV12-4 NA CASSSGQGTAFF TGTGCCAGCAGTTCCGGACAGGGGACCGCTTTCTTT
NA TRBJ2-2 15 TRBV7-2 NA CASRIDLGGTGELFF TGTGCCAGCAGGATTGACCTCGGGGGCACCGGGGAGCTGTTTTTT
NA TRBJ1-6 15 TRBV2 NA CASSELGVENSPLHF TGTGCCAGCAGTGAATTAGGGGTGGAAAATTCACCCCTCCACTTT
NA TRBJ1-1 15 TRBV7-9 NA CASSFEGHLGIEAFF TGTGCCAGCAGCTTCGAAGGACATTTGGGGATTGAAGCTTTCTTT
NA TRBJ2-1 12 TRBV6-6 NA CASNIDTSEQFF TGTGCCAGCAATATAGACACCAGTGAGCAGTTCTTC
NA TRBJ1-6 14 TRBV27 NA CASRAGTYNSPLHF TGTGCCAGCCGGGCAGGGACCTATAATTCACCCCTCCACTTT
NA TRBJ1-2 15 TRBV6-4 once CASSDSGSGNYGYTF TGTGCCAGCAGTGACTCTGGGAGCGGTAACTATGGCTACACCTTC
TRBD1 TRBJ2-6 18 TRBV7-9 few CASSRGQGAPVGANVLTF TGTGCCAGCAGCCGGGGACAGGGGGCCCCAGTAGGGGCCAACGTCCTGACTTTC
NA TRBJ1-1 14 TRBV7-2 NA CASSLAGVPTEAFF TGTGCCAGCAGCTTAGCCGGGGTTCCCACTGAAGCTTTCTTT
NA TRBJ2-2 15 TRBV10-1 few CASSEGGRNTGELFF TGCGCCAGCAGTGAAGGGGGACGGAACACCGGGGAGCTGTTTTTT
TRBD2 TRBJ2-1 15 TRBV7-9 NA CASSLLAGFPDEQFF TGTGCCAGCAGCTTGCTAGCGGGATTTCCTGATGAGCAGTTCTTC
NA TRBJ2-2 16 TRBV7-2 NA CASSSLGVANTGELFF TGTGCCAGCAGCTCGCTAGGTGTCGCGAACACCGGGGAGCTGTTTTTT
NA TRBJ1-2 13 TRBV2 NA CASSKGGAQGYTF TGTGCCAGCAGCAAAGGGGGGGCGCAGGGCTACACCTTC
NA TRBJ2-3 14 TRBV9 NA CASTGGLATDTQYF TGTGCCAGCACCGGGGGTCTAGCGACAGATACGCAGTATTTT
TRBD1 TRBJ1-2 16 TRBV5-6 NA CASSLGVGTGPYGYTF TGTGCCAGCAGCTTGGGAGTGGGGACAGGGCCCTATGGCTACACCTTC
NA TRBJ2-3 16 TRBV7-9 NA CASRSGQGGYADTQYF TGTGCCAGCAGATCCGGTCAGGGGGGCTACGCAGATACGCAGTATTTT
NA TRBJ1-2 15 TRBV3-1/TRBV3-2 few CASSQVGQLNYGYTF TGTGCCAGCAGCCAAGTTGGACAGCTTAACTATGGCTACACCTTC
NA TRBJ1-3 19 TRBV7-2 NA CASIPTSNRQGGSGNTIYF TGTGCCAGCATCCCAACATCCAACCGGCAGGGAGGCTCTGGAAACACCATATATTTT
NA TRBJ2-2 14 TRBV2 NA CASTTGLGAGELFF TGTGCCAGCACGACAGGACTAGGGGCCGGGGAGCTGTTTTTT
NA TRBJ1-5 15 TRBV30 NA CAWSVSGYSNQPQHF TGTGCCTGGAGTGTCTCCGGGTATAGCAATCAGCCCCAGCATTTT
TRBD1 TRBJ1-2 15 TRBV15 NA CATSRAGTAIYGYTF TGTGCCACCAGCAGAGCCGGGACAGCTATCTATGGCTACACCTTC